This T cell receptor (beta chain) appears in the sequencing data of a study of blood T cell repertoires in COVID-19. Study overall: Samples representing acute and convalescent COVID-19 were sourced from the United States, Italy and Spain.

Some clones are missing from TCRdb's copy, which holds only in-frame ones; the method was immunoSEQ multiplex PCR. The sample shows about 150,000 clones, about 90% of them seen only once. Trimming stripped 5 bases from V and 11 bases from J, with 13 bases between. Germline V gene data show CDR1 as MDHEN and CDR2 as SYDVKM. This CDR3 comprises 12 residues. Sequencing was done on a sample of peripheral blood. V is TRBV28 and J is TRBJ1-5; the D is unclear. This TCR derives from a man older than 75 with acute or convalescent COVID-19. DNA for the CDR3: TGTGCCAGCAGTAATAGCGCCCAGGCCCAGCATTTT. Translating gives CASSNSAQAQHF.